This is a list of T cell receptor beta chains from one sample in a study of T cells after yellow fever vaccination. Each CDR3 protein is one row after TCRdb ran MiXCR on the 5' RACE reads. The sample has 500,000 to 650,000 distinct CDR3 sequences, 9% to 15% seen once. The source material was PBMCs, sampled on the day of the yellow fever booster vaccination. These receptors all come from a man aged 25 to 45 who received the YFV17D yellow fever vaccine. Each CDR3 is given with its conserved first and last residue. The order of the fields is CDR3 DNA, CDR3 protein, V gene, clone size, D gene, J gene. A D gene is named only where the DNA matches it firmly. The size entry is marked missing in some rows and otherwise reads once, few, many or a size class.

TGTGCCAGCAGCCAAGAGGGATCGGTCTACGAGCAGTACTTC,CASSQEGSVYEQYF,TRBV3-1,few,NA,TRBJ2-7
TGTGCCAGCAGCCTCTCAGGCTACGCGAATCAGCCCCAGCATTTT,CASSLSGYANQPQHF,TRBV5-5,NA,NA,TRBJ1-5
TGTGCCTGGAGGGGGAGGGAAAAATACGAGCAGTACTTC,CAWRGREKYEQYF,TRBV30,few,TRBD2,TRBJ2-7
TGCGCCAGCAGCCGGCGGGAGGGCGGGTACAATGAGCAGTTCTTC,CASSRREGGYNEQFF,TRBV4-3,many,TRBD2,TRBJ2-1
TGCGCCAGCAGCCGAACCGGGACAGGCCCTTACAACGAGCAGTACTTC,CASSRTGTGPYNEQYF,TRBV23-1,once,TRBD1,TRBJ2-7
TGCTGTGCTACCAGGACAGGGGGGTTCACAGATACGCAGTATTTT,CCATRTGGFTDTQYF,TRBV20-1,NA,TRBD1,TRBJ2-3
TGTGCCAGCAGCGTAGGGGACATCTTTAGCACGGGAGCTTTCTTT,CASSVGDIFSTGAFF,TRBV9,NA,NA,TRBJ1-1
TGTGCCAGCAGCCCCGGCGACCAGGTGCGCACAGATACGCAGTATTTT,CASSPGDQVRTDTQYF,TRBV3-1,NA,NA,TRBJ2-3
TGCAGCCTCCAGGGAGGAGAGACCCAGTACTTC,CSLQGGETQYF,TRBV29-1,few,NA,TRBJ2-5
TGCAGTGCTAGATACTTAGGAGGGCGGGACCCCTACGAGCAGTACTTC,CSARYLGGRDPYEQYF,TRBV20-1,few,NA,TRBJ2-7
TGTGCCAGCAGCTTTAGGACGACTTCACCCCTCCACTTT,CASSFRTTSPLHF,TRBV7-2,NA,NA,TRBJ1-6
TGTGCCATCAGTGATAAGGCAGTGCCAGGGTTTAAAGAGACCCGGTACTTC,CAISDKAVPGFKETRYF,TRBV10-3,NA,NA,TRBJ2-5
TGTGCCAGCAGCCAAGGGACATTTGGGACCAATGAGCAGTTCTTC,CASSQGTFGTNEQFF,TRBV3-1,NA,NA,TRBJ2-1
TGTGCCAGTAGTCCTTCGGAGGACAGCCTCAACAATGAGCAGTTCTTC,CASSPSEDSLNNEQFF,TRBV19,few,NA,TRBJ2-1
TGCAGTGCTCAACTAGCGGGGTGGGCCGGGGAGCTGTTTTTT,CSAQLAGWAGELFF,TRBV20-1,NA,TRBD2,TRBJ2-2
TGTGCCACCAGCTCAGGGATCCGGGAGACCCAGTACTTC,CATSSGIRETQYF,TRBV15,NA,NA,TRBJ2-5
TGCAGTGCTAAGGGAAGTGGCTCTGGGGCCAACGTCCTGACTTTC,CSAKGSGSGANVLTF,TRBV20-1,few,NA,TRBJ2-6
TGTGCCAGCAGCCAAAGGAGGGGTGAAACCCAGTACTTC,CASSQRRGETQYF,TRBV6-2/TRBV6-3,few,NA,TRBJ2-5
TGTGCCAGCAGCGGACCGTTTACAGCGGGAGCCACAGATACGCAGTATTTT,CASSGPFTAGATDTQYF,TRBV9,NA,TRBD2,TRBJ2-3
TGTGCCAGCAGCTTGATAGTGGGACTAGCGGGAGACAGGGGTGAGCAGTTCTTC,CASSLIVGLAGDRGEQFF,TRBV5-4,NA,TRBD2,TRBJ2-1
TGTGCCAGCAGCTTAGGGCCGGAGAACTATGGCTACACCTTC,CASSLGPENYGYTF,TRBV7-2,few,NA,TRBJ1-2
TGTGCCAAACGGACCAGACTTCGGCGGGAGACCTACAATGAGCAGTTCTTC,CAKRTRLRRETYNEQFF,TRBV6-2/TRBV6-3,NA,TRBD2,TRBJ2-1
TGTGCCAGCAGCTTGGAGCCGAGTCTAGATTACAATGAGCAGTTCTTC,CASSLEPSLDYNEQFF,TRBV5-4,few,NA,TRBJ2-1
TGCGCCAGCAGTGAGTCTGGGGGGAGCTCCTACAATGAGCAGTTCTTC,CASSESGGSSYNEQFF,TRBV10-1,NA,NA,TRBJ2-1
TGTGCCAGCAGCCCGACTAGCGGGAGGATCGAGCAGTACTTC,CASSPTSGRIEQYF,TRBV5-5,few,TRBD2,TRBJ2-7
TGTGCCAGCAGCCCAAGCCGGGGTATCTACAATGAGCAGTTCTTC,CASSPSRGIYNEQFF,TRBV7-6,NA,NA,TRBJ2-1
TGTGCCAGCAGCCAACTGGGGGCGGGTTACGAGCAGTACTTC,CASSQLGAGYEQYF,TRBV3-1,few,NA,TRBJ2-7
TGTGCCAGCAATCCAAGTACCAGCAATCAGCCCCAGCATTTT,CASNPSTSNQPQHF,TRBV2,few,NA,TRBJ1-5
TGCAGCGGACAAAGCGGCTACAATGAGCAGTTCTTC,CSGQSGYNEQFF,TRBV29-1,few,NA,TRBJ2-1
TGCAGCGCTGAGTATCTGAGCAAGGCCCAGTACTTC,CSAEYLSKAQYF,TRBV29-1,NA,NA,TRBJ2-5
TGTGCCAGCAGCCAAGGACTAGCGGGATTCAGTGAGCAGTTCTTC,CASSQGLAGFSEQFF,TRBV3-1,NA,TRBD2,TRBJ2-1
TGTGCCAGTAGGCCCGCTGGGGGAGAGAGCACTGAAGCTTTCTTT,CASRPAGGESTEAFF,TRBV19,NA,NA,TRBJ1-1
TGTGCCAGCAGCTTTCAAGCGGGAGGGCCGGAGACCCAGTACTTC,CASSFQAGGPETQYF,TRBV7-2,NA,TRBD2,TRBJ2-5
TGCGCCAGCAGCCAAGAGTCCGGCTACAATGAGCAGTTCTTC,CASSQESGYNEQFF,TRBV4-3,NA,NA,TRBJ2-1
TGTGCCAGCCCCCGGGGAGAGACCCAGTACTTC,CASPRGETQYF,TRBV7-9,many,NA,TRBJ2-5
TGTGCCAGCACAATAATCGGGACAGCTAATTCACCCCTCCACTTT,CASTIIGTANSPLHF,TRBV27,few,TRBD1,TRBJ1-6
TGTGCTAGTGGTTTGGGTACGGAGACCCAGTACTTC,CASGLGTETQYF,TRBV12-5,NA,NA,TRBJ2-5
TGTGCCAGCAGCTTAGCGGCGGGGGAAAACATTCAGTACTTC,CASSLAAGENIQYF,TRBV7-9,NA,TRBD2,TRBJ2-4
TGTGCCAGCAGTACCCCGGGGGGCCGCGGGCAAGGCTACACCTTC,CASSTPGGRGQGYTF,TRBV6-2/TRBV6-3,NA,NA,TRBJ1-2
TGCAGCGTTGAAGCGTTGAGCACTGAAGCTTTCTTT,CSVEALSTEAFF,TRBV29-1,many,NA,TRBJ1-1
TGCGCCAGCAGCTCGGGACTAGCGGGGAACACAGATACGCAGTATTTT,CASSSGLAGNTDTQYF,TRBV5-1,NA,TRBD2,TRBJ2-3
TGCGCCAGCAGCTTGGCTACAGCCCCCACAGATACGCAGTATTTT,CASSLATAPTDTQYF,TRBV5-1,NA,NA,TRBJ2-3
TGTGCCAGCAGTTTGAGGACTAGCGGGAGGGTCTACAATGAGCAGTTCTTC,CASSLRTSGRVYNEQFF,TRBV27,few,TRBD2,TRBJ2-1
TGTGCCAGCAGCTTAGGGGGGACTAGCGGGAGGGCCGCGAATGAGCAGTTCTTC,CASSLGGTSGRAANEQFF,TRBV11-2,NA,TRBD2,TRBJ2-1
TGCGCCAGCAGCTTGGTAGACAGGGGGAACACCATATATTTT,CASSLVDRGNTIYF,TRBV5-1,few,TRBD1,TRBJ1-3
TGCAGCGTTGCCCAAGGTTGGACTGAAGCTTTCTTT,CSVAQGWTEAFF,TRBV29-1,NA,NA,TRBJ1-1
TGTGCCAGCAGCTCAAACGCGAACACCGGGGAGCTGTTTTTT,CASSSNANTGELFF,TRBV7-2,few,NA,TRBJ2-2
TGTGCCAGCAGTCTACTTTATGAAGCTTTCTTT,CASSLLYEAFF,TRBV7-9,NA,NA,TRBJ1-1
TGCGCCAGCAGCTTGGCCCCCCTAACTAACGCCGGGCACGAGCAGTACTTC,CASSLAPLTNAGHEQYF,TRBV5-1,NA,NA,TRBJ2-7
TGCAGTGCTAGAGATTCCCGGGAGGGCCATTTTGAGCAGTTCTTC,CSARDSREGHFEQFF,TRBV20-1,NA,TRBD2,TRBJ2-1
TGTGCCAGCAGTCTGGGACTAGCGGGAGTAAGTGGGGAGACCCAGTACTTC,CASSLGLAGVSGETQYF,TRBV11-2,NA,TRBD2,TRBJ2-5
TGTGCCAGCAGCCGGCCGGGACTAGCGGGGATAATGGTCACAGATACGCAGTATTTT,CASSRPGLAGIMVTDTQYF,TRBV11-2,NA,TRBD2,TRBJ2-3
TGTGCCAGCAGCCCGTCTCCGGTACTAGCGGATGAGCAGTTCTTC,CASSPSPVLADEQFF,TRBV7-9,NA,TRBD2,TRBJ2-1
TGCAGTGCCCCGACAGGGCCTGAAGCTTTCTTT,CSAPTGPEAFF,TRBV20-1,NA,TRBD1,TRBJ1-1
TGCGCCAGCAGCCAAGACCCCGGGAGGGCGGGGGGCACAGATACGCAGTATTTT,CASSQDPGRAGGTDTQYF,TRBV4-3,NA,TRBD2,TRBJ2-3